This entry lists 15 T cell receptor beta chains sequenced from one sample in a study of blood T cell repertoires in COVID-19. Clones were read by immunoSEQ multiplex PCR, and TCRdb kept only the in-frame ones, dropping some. The table has a few hundred thousand clones, roughly 89% seen once. Material: PBMCs or T cells enriched from blood (not recorded which). The receptors shown here come from a woman between 45 and 60 years old who had recovered from COVID-19.

J is TRBJ2-1 and V is TRBV19; TRBD2 is a possible D gene (5 bases). CDR1 is LNHDA, CDR2 SQIVND, per germline (reference sequence). V lost 1 base and J 8 bases, leaving 15 bases between the germline ends. This CDR3 has 15 amino acids. The CDR3 region is CASSIGGSPSDEQFF. In DNA, the CDR3 is TGTGCCAGTAGTATAGGAGGGAGCCCCTCCGATGAGCAGTTCTTC.

The V call is TRBV7-3, the J call TRBJ2-1; maybe TRBD2 (6 bases). V lost 2 bases and J 0 bases, leaving 8 bases between the germline ends. This CDR3 has 15 residues. Germline V gene sequence: CDR1 SGHTA, CDR2 FQGTGA. CDR3 in DNA: TGTGCCAGCAGCTTAGTAGCGGACTCCTACAATGAGCAGTTCTTC. It encodes CASSLVADSYNEQFF.

CDR3 amino acids: CASSQDLGTSYNEQFF. For the CDR3, the DNA is TGCGCCAGCAGCCAAGATTTAGGGACATCATACAATGAGCAGTTCTTC. V gene TRBV4-3 combines with J gene TRBJ2-1, with D maybe TRBD1 (6 bases). V was clipped by 0 bases and J by 4 bases, with 13 bases between them. Germline lookup yields CDR1 LGHNA and CDR2 YSLEER. CDR3 length: 16 amino acids.

The rearrangement links TRBV11-3 to TRBJ1-1, with 8 bases aligning to TRBD1. This CDR3 is 13 amino acids long. CDR1 and CDR2 from the germline V gene are SGHNT and YENEEA. The ends lost 6 bases at V and 1 base at J; junction bases unmatched: 1. CDR3 sequence: CASSDRGNTEAFF. CDR3 bases: TGTGCCAGCAGTGACAGGGGGAACACTGAAGCTTTCTTT.

V gene TRBV7-2 combines with J gene TRBJ1-2; 12 bases fit TRBD1. The CDR3 sequence is 16 residues long. Looked up from germline, CDR1 is SGHTA and CDR2 is FQGNSA. V shed 5 bases and J 6 bases; nucleotides not matched to a gene: 10. DNA of the CDR3: TGTGCCAGCAGCATCCCCCGGGACAGGGGGCGTCATGGCTACACCTTC. It codes for CASSIPRDRGRHGYTF.

The V and J genes are TRBV27 and TRBJ2-7; 7 bases align to TRBD1. The ends lost 3 bases at V and 3 bases at J; junction bases unmatched: 2. The V gene's germline CDR1 is MNHEY and CDR2 SMNVEV (reference sequence). CDR3 size: 13 residues. The CDR3 DNA reads as TGTGCCAGCAGTTTTTGGACAGGCTACGAGCAGTACTTC. It is translated as CASSFWTGYEQYF.

The chain uses TRBV6-2 or TRBV6-3 and TRBJ1-1; TRBD1 matches 7 bases. CDR3 size: 12 residues. V gave up 5 bases and J gave up 6 bases; unmatched junction bases: 3. CDR1 and CDR2 (germline): MNHEY, SVGEGT. Written as DNA, the CDR3 is TGTGCCAGCAGTACAGGGGTGCCTGAAGCTTTCTTT. This encodes CASSTGVPEAFF.

This clone was recorded only once. Here the CDR3 reads CASSLTSSNEQFF. The CDR3 DNA reads as TGCGCCAGCAGCCTAACTAGTTCCAATGAGCAGTTCTTC. This chain uses TRBV4-3 with TRBJ2-1, with a tentative D call TRBD2 (5 bases). The germline CDR1 and CDR2 sequences are LGHNA and YSLEER. V was clipped by 4 bases and J by 6 bases, with 10 bases between them. The CDR3 totals 13 residues.

The gene calls are TRBV5-1 and TRBJ2-5; D unresolved. The CDR3 totals 14 residues. Trimming took off 4 bases at V and 4 bases at J, with 14 bases between the two ends. From germline, CDR1 is SGHRS and CDR2 YFSETQ. CDR3 bases: TGCGCCAGCAGCCCCCCGGTGCGGAGAGAGACCCAGTACTTC. It specifies CASSPPVRRETQYF.

This CDR3 reads CASSWWTGQPDTQYF. In DNA form, the CDR3 reads TGTGCCAGCAGCTGGTGGACAGGGCAGCCAGATACGCAGTATTTT. The genes are TRBV5-8 and TRBJ2-3, with TRBD1 matching 8 bases. In germline, CDR1 is SGHTS, CDR2 YDEGEE. The CDR3 runs 15 residues. With 3 bases clipped from V and 4 bases from J, the junction kept 7 bases outside the gene matches.

This clone came up once. This rearrangement joins TRBV28 to TRBJ1-4; TRBD1 matches 9 bases. V shed 6 bases and J 8 bases; nucleotides not matched to a gene: 10. Germline lookup yields CDR1 MDHEN and CDR2 SYDVKM. The CDR3 is made up of 15 amino acids. The chain's CDR3 is CASSQGGTGYEKLFF. The CDR3 nucleotides read TGTGCCAGCAGCCAGGGAGGGACAGGGTACGAAAAACTGTTTTTT.

The rearrangement links TRBV7-2 to TRBJ2-3, with 9 bases matching TRBD2. V shed 0 bases and J 5 bases; nucleotides not matched to a gene: 6. CDR3 length: 16 residues. The V gene's germline CDR1 is SGHTA and CDR2 FQGNSA. The CDR3 here is CASSLARGGAKDTQYF. Written as DNA, the CDR3 is TGTGCCAGCAGCTTAGCTCGCGGGGGGGCAAAAGATACGCAGTATTTT.

This clone has a single count. This chain connects TRBV30 to TRBJ1-5; the D gene is possibly TRBD1 (5 bases). This CDR3 has 14 amino acids. The germline V gene has CDR1 GTSNPN and CDR2 SVGIG (reference sequence). Trimming stripped 2 bases from V and 6 bases from J, with 14 bases between. The CDR3 nucleotides read TGTGCCTGGAGTTTTACAGGAGGGACTCAGCCCCAGCATTTT. Protein sequence: CAWSFTGGTQPQHF.

This sequence joins TRBV11-2 and TRBJ1-2; perhaps TRBD1 as D (5 bases). Trimming stripped 0 bases from V and 2 bases from J, with 10 bases between. The CDR3 spans 15 residues. CDR1 is SGHAT and CDR2 is FQNNGV in the germline V gene. The CDR3 is CASSLDPGGNYGYTF. The DNA for the CDR3 is TGTGCCAGCAGCTTAGATCCCGGGGGGAACTATGGCTACACCTTC.

The genes are TRBV27 and TRBJ2-5, with TRBD2 as a possible D gene (6 bases). The CDR3 totals 15 residues. V lost 3 bases, J lost 7 bases, and 18 bases lay in between. Germline V lookup: CDR1 MNHEY, CDR2 SMNVEV (reference sequence). For the CDR3, the DNA is TGTGCCAGCAGTTTTGGTCCTGGGGGGAAGGCGACCCAGTACTTC. Its translation: CASSFGPGGKATQYF.